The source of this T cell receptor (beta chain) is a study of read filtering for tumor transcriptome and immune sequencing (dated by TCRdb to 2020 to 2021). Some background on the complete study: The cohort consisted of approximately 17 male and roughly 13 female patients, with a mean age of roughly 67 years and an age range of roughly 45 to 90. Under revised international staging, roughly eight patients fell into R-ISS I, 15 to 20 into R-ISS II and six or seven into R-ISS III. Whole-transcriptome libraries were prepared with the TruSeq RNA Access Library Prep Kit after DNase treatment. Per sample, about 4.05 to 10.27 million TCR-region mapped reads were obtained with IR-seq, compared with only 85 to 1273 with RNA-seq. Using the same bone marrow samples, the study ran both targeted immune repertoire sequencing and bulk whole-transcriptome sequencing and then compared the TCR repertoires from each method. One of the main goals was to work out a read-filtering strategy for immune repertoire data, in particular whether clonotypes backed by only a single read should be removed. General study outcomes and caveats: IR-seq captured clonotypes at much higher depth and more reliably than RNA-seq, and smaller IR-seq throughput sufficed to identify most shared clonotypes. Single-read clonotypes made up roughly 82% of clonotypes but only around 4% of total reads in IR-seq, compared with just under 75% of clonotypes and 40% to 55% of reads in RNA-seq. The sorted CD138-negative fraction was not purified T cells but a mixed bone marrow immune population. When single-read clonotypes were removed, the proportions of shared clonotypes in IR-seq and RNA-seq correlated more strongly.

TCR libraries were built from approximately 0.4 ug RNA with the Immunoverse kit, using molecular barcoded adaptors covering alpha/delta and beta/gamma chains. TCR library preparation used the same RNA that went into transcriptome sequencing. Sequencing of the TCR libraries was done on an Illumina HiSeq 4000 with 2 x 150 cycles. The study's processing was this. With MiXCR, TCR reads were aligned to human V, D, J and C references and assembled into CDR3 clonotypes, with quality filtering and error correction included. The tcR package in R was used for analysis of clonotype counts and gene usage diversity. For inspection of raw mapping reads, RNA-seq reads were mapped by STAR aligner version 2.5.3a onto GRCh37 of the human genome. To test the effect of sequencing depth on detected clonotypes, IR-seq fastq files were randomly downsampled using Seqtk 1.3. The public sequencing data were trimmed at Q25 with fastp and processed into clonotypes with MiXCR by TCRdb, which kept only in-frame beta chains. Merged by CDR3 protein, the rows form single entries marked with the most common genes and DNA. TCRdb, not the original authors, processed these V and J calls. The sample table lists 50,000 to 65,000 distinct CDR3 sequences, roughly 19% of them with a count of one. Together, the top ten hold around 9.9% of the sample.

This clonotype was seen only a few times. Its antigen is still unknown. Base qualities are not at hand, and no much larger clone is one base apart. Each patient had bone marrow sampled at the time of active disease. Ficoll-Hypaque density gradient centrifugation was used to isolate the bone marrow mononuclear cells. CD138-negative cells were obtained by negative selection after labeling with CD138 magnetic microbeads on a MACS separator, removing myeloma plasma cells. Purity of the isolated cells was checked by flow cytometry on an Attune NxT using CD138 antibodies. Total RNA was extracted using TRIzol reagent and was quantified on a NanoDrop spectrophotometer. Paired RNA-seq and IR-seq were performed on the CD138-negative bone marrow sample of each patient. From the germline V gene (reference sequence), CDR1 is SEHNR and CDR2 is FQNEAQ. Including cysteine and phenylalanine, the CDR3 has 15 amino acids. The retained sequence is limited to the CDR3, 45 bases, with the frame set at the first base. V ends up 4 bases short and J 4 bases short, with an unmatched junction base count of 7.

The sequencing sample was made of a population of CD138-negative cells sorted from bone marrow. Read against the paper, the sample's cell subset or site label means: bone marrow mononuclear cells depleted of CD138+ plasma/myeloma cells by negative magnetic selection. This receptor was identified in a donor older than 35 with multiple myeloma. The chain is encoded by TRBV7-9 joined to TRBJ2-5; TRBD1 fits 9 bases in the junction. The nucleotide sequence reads TGTGCCAGCAGCTCCTCCGGGACAGGGAGAGAGACCCAGTACTTC. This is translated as CASSSSGTGRETQYF.